The rows below give T cell receptor beta chains drawn from one sample of a study of shared clonotypes between healthy human individuals. Clones were read by immunoSEQ multiplex PCR, and TCRdb kept only the in-frame ones, dropping some. The repertoire consists of about 92,000 clones, with roughly 50% occurring once and the leading ten covering roughly 15%. Sequencing was done on a sample of PBMCs. Source of these receptors: a woman aged 40 to 50 in good health. Some clones in this sample may be carry-over from other donors' samples. Both conserved end residues are part of each CDR3. A D gene is named only where the DNA matches it firmly. Part of the rows lack a size; the others show once, few, many or a class for expanded clones.

J,size,V,D,DNA,CDR3
TRBJ2-5,NA,TRBV11-2,NA,TGTGCCAGCAGCTTAATCGCTGCGGGGAAGGAGACCCAGTACTTC,CASSLIAAGKETQYF
TRBJ2-1,once,TRBV5-4,NA,TGTGCCAGCAGCTTGGGCAGGTATTACAATGAGCAGTTCTTC,CASSLGRYYNEQFF
TRBJ1-3,NA,TRBV7-9,NA,TGTGCCAGCAAAGGAGCAGGGGCCGGAAACACCATATATTTT,CASKGAGAGNTIYF
TRBJ1-2,few,TRBV28,NA,TGTGCCAGCAGTTTAGTTCAGGGTTCCAACTATGGCTACACCTTC,CASSLVQGSNYGYTF
TRBJ2-3,few,TRBV5-4,TRBD2,TGTGCCAGCAGCCCGGGACTAGCGGGAGGTACAGATACGCAGTATTTT,CASSPGLAGGTDTQYF
TRBJ2-1,once,TRBV13,TRBD2,TGTGCCAGCAGCTTAGGCCTAGGCGGGAGGGCCAATGAGCAGTTCTTC,CASSLGLGGRANEQFF
TRBJ2-7,NA,TRBV4-3,NA,TGCGCCAGCAGCCAAGATACGGGACAAAACTACGAGCAGTACTTC,CASSQDTGQNYEQYF
TRBJ1-3,many,TRBV5-6,NA,TGTGCCAGCAAAGGAGCAGGGGCCGGAAACACCATATATTTT,CASKGAGAGNTIYF
TRBJ1-3,NA,TRBV29-1,TRBD1,TGCAGCGTGGGCGGGACAGCTGGAAACACCATATATTTT,CSVGGTAGNTIYF
TRBJ2-2,many,TRBV4-2,NA,TGTGCCAGCAGCCAAGGGATGGCTTCGGGGGAGCTGTTTTTT,CASSQGMASGELFF
TRBJ2-7,NA,TRBV27,NA,TGTGCCAGCAGTTTGTCCTTGGGACGGACTTACGAGCAGTACTTC,CASSLSLGRTYEQYF
TRBJ1-5,once,TRBV4-1,NA,TGCGCCAGCAGCCAAGAGTCCGGGAGATACAATCAGCCCCAGCATTTT,CASSQESGRYNQPQHF
TRBJ2-2,NA,TRBV30,NA,TGTGCCACAGGGAACACCGGGGAGCTGTTTTTT,CATGNTGELFF
TRBJ2-7,NA,TRBV6-1,NA,TGTGCCAGCAGTGAAGGGACAACCTACGAGCAGTACTTC,CASSEGTTYEQYF
TRBJ2-1,many,TRBV29-1,TRBD2,TGCAGCGCTACGGGCGGGAGAGTAAAGCAGTTCTTC,CSATGGRVKQFF
TRBJ1-1,few,TRBV9,TRBD1,TGTGCCAGCAGCCCCCGGACAGGGGGAGTCGCTGAAGCTTTCTTT,CASSPRTGGVAEAFF
TRBJ2-5,NA,TRBV15,NA,TGTGCCACCAGCAGGGGCCCCGAGGGGGGGGAGACCCAGTACTTC,CATSRGPEGGETQYF
TRBJ2-3,NA,TRBV29-1,NA,TGCAGCGTTGAAGAGGCGAGCAGTTATACGCAGTATTTT,CSVEEASSYTQYF
TRBJ2-7,many,TRBV9,TRBD2,TGTGCCAGCAGCGTGGGACTAGCGGGAGGCCATTCCTCCTACGAGCAGTACTTC,CASSVGLAGGHSSYEQYF
TRBJ2-1,NA,TRBV15,TRBD1,TGTGCCACCAGCAGATACCGACAGGGGGCGGATCCCCAGTTCTTC,CATSRYRQGADPQFF